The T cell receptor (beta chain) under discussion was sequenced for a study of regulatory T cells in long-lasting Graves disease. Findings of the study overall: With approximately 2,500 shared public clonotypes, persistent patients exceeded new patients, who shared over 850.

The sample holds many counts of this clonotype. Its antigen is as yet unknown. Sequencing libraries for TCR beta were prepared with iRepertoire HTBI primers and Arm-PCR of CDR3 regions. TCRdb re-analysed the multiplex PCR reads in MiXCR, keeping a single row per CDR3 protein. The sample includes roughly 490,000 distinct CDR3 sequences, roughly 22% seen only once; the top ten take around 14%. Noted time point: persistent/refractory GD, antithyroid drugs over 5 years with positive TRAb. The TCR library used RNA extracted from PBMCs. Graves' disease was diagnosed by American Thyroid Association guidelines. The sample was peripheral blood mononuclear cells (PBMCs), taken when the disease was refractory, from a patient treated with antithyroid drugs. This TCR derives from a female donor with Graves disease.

CDR3 sequence reads: CASSLGVGKETQYF. The CDR3 region has the DNA TGTGCCAGCAGCTTAGGGGTAGGGAAAGAGACCCAGTACTTC. The gene calls are TRBV7-3 and TRBJ2-5; no firm D call. This CDR3 contains 14 residues. Germline-derived CDR1 and CDR2 are SGHTA and FQGTGA. Deletions cut 2 bases from V and 3 bases from J, with 10 bases between.